One and the same sample provided the 21 T cell receptor beta chains below, sequenced in a study of CD8 T cells in ankylosing spondylitis. TCRdb ran MiXCR on the 5' RACE reads and lists one entry per CDR3 protein. The sample includes 350,000 to 450,000 distinct CDR3 sequences, 20% of them seen just once. Material for sequencing was blood, either unsorted or a sorted T cell fraction (not recorded which). Receptors were obtained from a male donor with ankylosing spondylitis or in good health (not recorded which).

This clonotype was seen only a few times. Here the CDR3 DNA reads TGTGCCAGTAGTGCTGGACGGACCTACGAGCAGTACTTC. It is translated as CASSAGRTYEQYF. The chain is built from TRBV19 and TRBJ2-7; D is uncertain. This CDR3 region has 13 residues. Germline CDR1 LNHDA, CDR2 SQIVND (reference sequence). Trimming took off 5 bases at V and 2 bases at J, with 10 bases between the two ends.

As to this clonotype: Being one base from a much bigger clone, this may be a read error. V and J are TRBV9 and TRBJ2-5, with unresolved D. V lost 2 bases, J lost 0 bases, and 5 bases lay in between. There are 13 residues in the CDR3. The germline V gene has CDR1 SGDLS and CDR2 YYNGEE. CDR3 in amino acids: CASSVGYQETQYF. The CDR3 DNA reads TGTGCCAGCAGCGTCGGGTACCAAGAGACCCAGTACTTC.

The genes are TRBV27 and TRBJ1-6; TRBD1 agrees at 11 bases. CDR3 length equals 15 residues. Unmatched junction bases numbered 3, after V lost 5 bases and J lost 6 bases. Germline values: CDR1 MNHEY, CDR2 SMNVEV (reference sequence). DNA of the CDR3: TGTGCCAGCAGTCCAGGGACAGGGGGTAATTCACCCCTCCACTTT. This gives the protein CASSPGTGGNSPLHF.

There are a few counts of this clonotype. V gene TRBV12-3 or TRBV12-4 combines with J gene TRBJ2-4, with 7 bases matching TRBD2. CDR3 size: 15 residues. The junction had 3 bases not matched to a gene; V was cut back by 3 bases and J by 1 base. The CDR3 bases are TGTGCCAGCAGTTTGATGGGAGGGGCCAAAAACATTCAGTACTTC. Its translation is CASSLMGGAKNIQYF.

In this sample, this clonotype turned up a few times. The chain employs TRBV27 and TRBJ2-3; 7 nucleotides line up with TRBD1. There are 15 residues in the CDR3. V gave up 6 bases and J gave up 0 bases; unmatched junction bases: 6. Germline CDR1 and CDR2: MNHEY and SMNVEV (reference sequence). The CDR3 DNA reads TGTGCCAGCAGCGGCGACAGGGTGAGCACAGATACGCAGTATTTT. This sequence encodes CASSGDRVSTDTQYF.

For the CDR3, the DNA is TGTGCCAGCACCTTGGGGGCAGATACGCAGTATTTT. This sequence encodes CASTLGADTQYF. This chain joins TRBV7-9 and TRBJ2-3; D may correspond to TRBD1 or TRBD2 (5 bases each). The CDR3 contains 12 residues. V lost 7 bases and J lost 4, with 9 bases in between. In germline, CDR1 is SEHNR, CDR2 FQNEAQ (reference sequence).

This chain links TRBV4-1 with TRBJ2-2, with no clear D. The CDR3 loop spans 15 amino acids. Germline V gene lookup returns CDR1 MGHRA and CDR2 YSYEKL. Trimming left V 0 bases short and J 3 bases short, with 8 bases between. For the CDR3, the DNA is TGCGCCAGCAGCCAAGATCTTCAGGACACCGGGGAGCTGTTTTTT. As protein: CASSQDLQDTGELFF.

V usage is TRBV9 and J usage is TRBJ2-3; TRBD2 agrees at 10 bases. Germline loops: CDR1 SGDLS, CDR2 YYNGEE. Losses at the gene ends were 6 bases for V and 6 bases for J; bases not matched to a gene: 10. The CDR3 has 15 residues. The CDR3 sequence is CASTHSGGAADTQYF. CDR3 DNA: TGTGCCAGCACCCACAGCGGGGGGGCCGCGGATACGCAGTATTTT.

The V gene is TRBV25-1, the J gene TRBJ2-5, with D hard to call. The CDR3 loop spans 12 amino acids. Looked up from germline, CDR1 is MGHDK and CDR2 is SYGVNS. V lost 8 bases to trimming and J lost 4 bases, with 11 bases between them. The CDR3 loop reads CASGPYGETQYF. Written as DNA, the CDR3 is TGTGCCAGCGGTCCCTATGGAGAGACCCAGTACTTC.

This clonotype was seen only a few times. The rearrangement links TRBV12-5 to TRBJ2-1, with D unclear. Germline-derived CDR1 and CDR2 are LGHNT and FRNRAP. The CDR3 has 11 residues. Trimming shortened V by 2 bases and J by 7 bases, and 3 bases separated the two germline ends. This CDR3 is CASGLLNEQFF. The CDR3 nucleotides are TGTGCTAGTGGTTTGTTAAATGAGCAGTTCTTC.

A few counts support this clonotype. The chain has TRBV29-1 and TRBJ2-7; no firm D call. CDR1 and CDR2 (germline): SQVTM, ANQGSEA. CDR3 length: 12 amino acids. V shed 7 bases and J shed 3 bases, with 13 bases lying between them. CDR3 amino acids: CSAEAPGYEQYF. As DNA, the CDR3 is TGCAGCGCCGAGGCTCCAGGCTACGAGCAGTACTTC.

The rearrangement joins TRBV12-3 or TRBV12-4 to TRBJ2-1; D is unresolved. This CDR3 contains 11 residues. V shed 1 base and J shed 12 bases, with 7 bases lying between them. CDR3 DNA sequence: TGTGCCAGCAGTTTAGGCGGTTCGCAGTTCTTC. It yields the protein CASSLGGSQFF.

This clonotype turned up a few times. This chain links TRBV30 with TRBJ2-1; 9 bases line up with TRBD1. The germline gives CDR1 GTSNPN, CDR2 SVGIG (reference sequence). This CDR3 comprises 15 residues. Trimming cost V 4 bases and J 3 bases; bases outside gene matches: 7. The CDR3 loop reads CAWTTGTGLYNEQFF. DNA for the CDR3: TGTGCCTGGACCACCGGGACAGGGCTCTACAATGAGCAGTTCTTC.

The rearrangement links TRBV29-1 to TRBJ2-1; TRBD2 agrees at 8 bases. The CDR3 spans 13 residues. V lost 6 bases and J lost 8; bases outside the gene matches: 9. In germline, CDR1 is SQVTM, CDR2 ANQGSEA. The CDR3 here is CSVSTSARHEQFF. DNA for the CDR3: TGCAGCGTCTCGACTAGCGCTAGACATGAGCAGTTCTTC.

Written as DNA, the CDR3 is TGTGCCAGCAGTTTTGGGTTACACACCGGGGAGCTGTTTTTT. Amino acid sequence: CASSFGLHTGELFF. The chain recombines TRBV12-3 or TRBV12-4 with TRBJ2-2, with D unresolved. Trimming cost V 3 bases and J 3 bases, with 8 bases left between them. The CDR3 extends over 14 amino acids.

Comment on this clonotype: One end of the junction fails to match germline, which may point to a read error. J is TRBJ1-4 and V is TRBV7-9; a weak D match, TRBD1 (5 bases). Germline V CDR1 and CDR2: SEHNR, FQNEAQ (reference sequence). The CDR3 contains 16 residues. In DNA, the CDR3 is TGTGCCAGCAGCGTAAGCCTGCAGGGCTCTAATGAAAGACTGTTTTTT. Its translation is CASSVSLQGSNERLFF.

In this sample, this clonotype turned up many times. The chain couples TRBV29-1 to TRBJ1-4; 11 bases agree with TRBD1. Germline CDR1 and CDR2: SQVTM and ANQGSEA. V lost 7 bases to trimming and J lost 12 bases; unmatched junction nucleotides: 16. The CDR3 spans 15 residues. The CDR3 DNA sequence: TGCAGCGCACTCTCATCGGGACAGGGGGTTCAAGAACTGTTTTTT. Protein: CSALSSGQGVQELFF.

In this sample, this clonotype turned up a few times. The gene calls are TRBV7-3 and TRBJ2-7, with no clear D. V was pared by 2 bases and J by 0 bases, with 11 bases between. The CDR3 has 15 residues. CDR1 is SGHTA, CDR2 FQGTGA, per germline. CDR3: CASSLYGGPSYEQYF. The CDR3 coding sequence is TGTGCCAGCAGCTTATATGGTGGCCCCTCCTACGAGCAGTACTTC.

The V call is TRBV12-3 or TRBV12-4, the J call TRBJ2-7; D may be TRBD1 or TRBD2 (5 bases each). V gave up 8 bases and J gave up 2 bases, with 19 bases separating them. The CDR3 has 15 residues. CDR3 in DNA: TGTGCCAGCCGACCACCGGGGACCTCCGCCTACGAGCAGTACTTC. This gives the protein CASRPPGTSAYEQYF.

This clonotype was detected a few times. The chain carries TRBV10-1 and TRBJ2-2; TRBD2 might be the D (5 bases). Germline V lookup: CDR1 WNHNN, CDR2 SYGVQD (reference sequence). V was clipped by 4 bases and J by 7 bases, with 10 bases between them. The CDR3 extends over 13 amino acids. This chain's CDR3 is CASSVVAYGELFF. CDR3 bases: TGCGCCAGCAGTGTCGTAGCGTACGGGGAGCTGTTTTTT.

This clonotype was observed a handful of times. The genes are TRBV4-1 and TRBJ2-7; TRBD2 agrees at 7 bases. Germline values: CDR1 MGHRA, CDR2 YSYEKL. CDR3 length: 15 residues. The V segment lost 0 bases and the J segment 3 bases; nucleotides outside the gene matches: 5. CDR3 protein: CASSQDWASGYEQYF. DNA of the CDR3: TGCGCCAGCAGCCAAGATTGGGCTAGCGGCTACGAGCAGTACTTC.